This TCR beta chain was sequenced in a study of CD8 T cells in ankylosing spondylitis. Note on this clonotype: The antigen is unknown.

The CDR3 totals 20 residues. Germline values: CDR1 SGHDT, CDR2 YYEEEE. The V and J ends lost 0 bases and 0 bases, in that order; junction bases with no gene match: 11. Study outcomes and limitations: Clones linked with disease were CD8+ and fairly uncommon in the peripheral blood. Ankylosing spondylitis blood appeared to be characterized by a TCR beta motif of roughly eight highly homologous variants. In the blood and synovial fluid of reactive arthritis, some motif variants had been previously reported. The study looked at matched synovial fluid samples from ankylosing spondylitis patients. Disease-linked clones were reported to be significantly enriched there.

Each TCR beta library was made by quantitative 5'-RACE that incorporated molecular barcodes. MiXCR was run by TCRdb on the 5' RACE reads, yielding one entry per CDR3 protein. The repertoire includes fewer than 550,000 distinct CDR3 sequences, 5.3% of them detected once, and around 3.6% sits in the top ten. This sequence was found in a male donor with ankylosing spondylitis. Sample: blood, either unsorted or a sorted T cell fraction (not recorded which). The chain is built from TRBV5-6 and TRBJ2-6; TRBD1 matches 8 bases. DNA of the CDR3: TGTGCCAGCAGCTTGGTGTTTAGGACAGGGTTCACCTCTGGGGCCAACGTCCTGACTTTC. It yields the protein CASSLVFRTGFTSGANVLTF.